Sequencing of this T cell receptor beta chain was carried out in a study of shared clonotypes between healthy human individuals. Background on the study: Each donor's CD8 memory used one plate, CD8 naive two, each CD4 subset three.

Donors, without exception, were Caucasian adults residing in Nashville, Tennessee. The data were produced by immunoSEQ multiplex PCR, yet TCRdb's version contains in-frame clones alone and is incomplete. The data hold millions of clones, with 95% observed a single time. Points from the study as a whole: Enrolling few donors narrowed the genetic and exposure-history diversity that was represented.

Germline V gene lookup returns CDR1 ENHRY and CDR2 SYGVKD. Deletions cut 0 bases from V and 4 bases from J, with 9 bases between. The CDR3 spans 15 residues. To note about this clone: Its antigen is not identified.

The chain combines TRBV10-3 with TRBJ2-2, with D unresolved. The receptor was derived from a young man in good health. Sequencing input: naive CD4+ T cells sorted from blood. Noted subset: CD45RA+ positively selected. CDR3 protein: CAISESAGFTGELFF. CDR3 sequence (DNA): TGTGCCATCAGTGAGTCTGCAGGATTCACCGGGGAGCTGTTTTTT.